The source of this T cell receptor beta chain is a study of blood T cell repertoires in COVID-19. About the research overall: COVID-19 samples from acute and convalescent phases originated in the United States, Italy and Spain. From T cells, B-cell-depleted T cells, or PBMCs came the material, which was cDNA or gDNA.

This clone has just a few counts. CDR1 is KGHDR, CDR2 SFDVKD, per germline. V lost 2 bases, J lost 5 bases, and 6 bases stayed unmatched. This CDR3 contains 15 residues. During active infection, Seattle patients enrolled and were then monitored through disease. Original handling: Estimates of nucleated cell counts were drawn from the amplification of reference gene primers. Generated by immunoSEQ multiplex PCR, the TCRdb table keeps only in-frame clones and is missing some. V and J calls and clone size follow that table, whereas D and trimming were derived from the DNA. The top ten hold roughly 1.7% of the sample, which has tens of thousands of clones, around four fifths seen once.

The gene calls are TRBV24-1 and TRBJ1-1; TRBD1 matches 8 bases. This sequence originates from a man aged 55 to 70 with COVID-19, enrolled during active disease. The sequenced material came from peripheral blood. The CDR3 region is CATSDSGQETTEAFF. In DNA form, the CDR3 reads TGTGCCACCAGTGATTCGGGACAGGAAACGACTGAAGCTTTCTTT.